Here is one T cell receptor (beta chain) with its context. The antigen this receptor binds is unknown. The record has no base qualities; no much larger clone is one base away. The entry originates in a study of blood T cell repertoires in COVID-19 (dated by TCRdb to the early 2020s). For the study in its entirety: Samples from collaborators originated in the United States, Italy and Spain and spanned both the acute and convalescent phases of COVID-19. The prospective study material was composed of cDNA or gDNA derived from T cells, B-cell-depleted T cells, or PBMCs. The sample metadata nearly always contained a de-identified subject ID, COVID-19 status, age in years and sex. Samples came from the ongoing ImmuneRACE study (first 160 participants) plus 1,254 subjects from 6 global collaborators. The repertoires were released in a freely available public database meant as a resource for research on the immune response to SARS-CoV-2. Subjects who had been exposed to COVID-19, were actively infected with it, or had recovered from it provided the deeply sampled blood TCRbeta repertoires that made up the dataset. Where available, HLA class I and class II types were taken from metadata supplied by the sample provider and were not determined by assay-based typing.

CDR1 MNHEY and CDR2 SMNVEV are derived from the germline V gene (reference sequence). Deletion took 0 bases off V and 5 bases off J, with a span of 16 bases between the germline ends. The CDR3 covers 16 residues, taking in both the cysteine and the phenylalanine. Of all the DNA, just the CDR3 is kept, 48 bases in frame from base 1. At one collaborating source in Seattle, patients were enrolled during active infection and were followed longitudinally through the course of disease. Collaborating institutions collected whole blood in K2EDTA tubes following their own protocols. For TCRbeta analysis, collaborators shipped samples as frozen whole blood, isolated PBMCs, or DNA extracted from either of those sample types. Broader findings and caveats from the paper: The amount of clinical and demographic metadata varied by source and participant and was provided uncurated.

TCRbeta CDR3 regions were amplified from genomic DNA using the immunoSEQ Assay, a bias-controlled multiplex PCR. The authors processed their data as follows. Within the assay, amplification of reference gene primers was used to estimate how many nucleated cells each sample contained. To quantify the absolute abundance of each unique TCRbeta CDR3 rearrangement, sequence reads were collapsed and filtered. For each sample, productive Simpson clonality was calculated as the square root of Simpson's diversity index across productive rearrangements. TCRdb obtained this table from immuneACCESS and retained in-frame rearrangements with V and J assigned. These tables miss some clones; where compared with another copy, unresolved V genes account for less than half of the shortfall, and the remainder is unexplained. V and J calls and clone size are given by that table; D and trimming were obtained from the DNA. This sample comprises more than 80,000 clones, roughly 89% of them detected only once. Roughly 18% of the sample belongs to the ten largest clones.

This clonotype was obtained from a woman in her fifties or sixties with COVID-19, enrolled during active disease. This receptor chain uses TRBV27 and TRBJ1-2; no D gene is confidently identified. The sequenced material came from peripheral blood. The CDR3 loop reads CASSLSSPAVLYGYTF. The base sequence is TGTGCCAGCAGTTTATCTAGCCCGGCGGTCTTATATGGCTACACCTTC.